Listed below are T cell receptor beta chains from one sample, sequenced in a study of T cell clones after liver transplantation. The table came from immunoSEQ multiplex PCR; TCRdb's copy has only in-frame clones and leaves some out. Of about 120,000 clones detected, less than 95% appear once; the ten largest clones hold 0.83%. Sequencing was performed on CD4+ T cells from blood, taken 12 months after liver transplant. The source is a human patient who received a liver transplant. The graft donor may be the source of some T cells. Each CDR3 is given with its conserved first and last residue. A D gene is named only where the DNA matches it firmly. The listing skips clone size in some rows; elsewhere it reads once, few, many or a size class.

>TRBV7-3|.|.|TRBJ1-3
TGTGCCAGCAGCTTATTATCGGCAGGCTCTGGAAACACCATATATTTT
CASSLLSAGSGNTIYF
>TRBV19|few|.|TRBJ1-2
TGTGCCAGTAGTATACGCCAGGGTGGCTACACCTTC
CASSIRQGGYTF
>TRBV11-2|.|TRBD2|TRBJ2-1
TGTGCCAGCAGCTTAGGGGCGCTAGCGGGAGGCTTTGGGGGTGAGCAGTTCTTC
CASSLGALAGGFGGEQFF
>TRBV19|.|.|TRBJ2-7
TGTGCCAGTGGGCGGGACCTAGCCTACGAGCAGTACTTC
CASGRDLAYEQYF
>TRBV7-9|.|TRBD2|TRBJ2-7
TGTGCCTCAGGGAGGGGAAGTTCCTACGAGCAGTACTTC
CASGRGSSYEQYF
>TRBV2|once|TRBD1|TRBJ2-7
TGTGCCAGCAGTGCCGGGACAGGGGGCTACGAGCAGTACTTC
CASSAGTGGYEQYF
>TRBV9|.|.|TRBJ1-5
TGTGCCAGCAGCGAAGGGGAAGGAGTTCAGCCCCAGCATTTT
CASSEGEGVQPQHF
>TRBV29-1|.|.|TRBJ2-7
TGCAGCGTTGAAGGACTCCCTGGAAATACCTACGAGCAGTACTTC
CSVEGLPGNTYEQYF
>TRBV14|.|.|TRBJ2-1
TGTGCCAGCAGCCAAGGCTGGGCGATAGCGCGGTACTCCTACAATGAGCAGTTCTTC
CASSQGWAIARYSYNEQFF
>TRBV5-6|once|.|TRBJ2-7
TGTGCCAGCAGCTTGCTCGGCCAGATAATATACGAGCAGTACTTC
CASSLLGQIIYEQYF
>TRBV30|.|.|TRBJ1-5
TGTGCCTGGAGCCATGACAGTAGCAATCAGCCCCAGCATTTT
CAWSHDSSNQPQHF
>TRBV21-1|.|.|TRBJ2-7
TGTGCCAGAGACCGGGAGTCCTACGAGCAGTACTTC
CARDRESYEQYF
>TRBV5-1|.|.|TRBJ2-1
TGCGCCAGCAGCTTACGACAGACCAGCTCCTACAATGAGCAGTTCTTC
CASSLRQTSSYNEQFF
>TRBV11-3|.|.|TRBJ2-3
TGTGCCAGCAGCTATAAACAGGGCTCGGGCACAGATACGCAGTATTTT
CASSYKQGSGTDTQYF
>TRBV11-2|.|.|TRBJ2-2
TGTGCCAGCTCCGATAAGAACACCGGGGAGCTGTTTTTT
CASSDKNTGELFF
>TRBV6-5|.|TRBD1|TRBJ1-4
TGTGCCAGCAGTTACTCCGGGACAGGGGTTTTTGAAAAACTGTTTTTT
CASSYSGTGVFEKLFF
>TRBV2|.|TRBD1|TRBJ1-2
TGTGCCAGCAGTTACCAGGGGGAGGATGGCTACACCTTC
CASSYQGEDGYTF